These 11 T cell receptor beta chains share one sample of origin, sequenced in a study of CD8 T cells in Susac syndrome. RNA in amounts of about 0.5 to 1 ug was reverse transcribed with random hexamers. TCRdb recomputed calls from the immunoSEQ multiplex PCR reads with MiXCR, one row per CDR3 protein. The table shows 120,000 to 150,000 distinct CDR3 sequences, with around 94% occurring only once. The sequencing sample was made of CD4+ T cells from PBMCs. All receptors derive from a human donor in good health.

This chain links TRBV5-1 with TRBJ2-2, with 10 bases lining up with TRBD1. CDR1 and CDR2 from the germline V gene are SGHRS and YFSETQ. The CDR3 covers 14 residues. J gave up 7 bases and V 5 bases, and 5 bases lay outside the gene matches. Here the CDR3 reads CASRSTGGFGELFF. As DNA, the CDR3 is TGCGCCAGCAGATCGACAGGGGGCTTCGGGGAGCTGTTTTTT.

The V gene is TRBV30, the J gene TRBJ2-1; the D is unclear. V lost 3 bases and J 8 bases, leaving 11 bases between the germline ends. CDR3 length: 12 residues. The germline V gene encodes CDR1 GTSNPN and CDR2 SVGIG (reference sequence). CDR3 nucleotides: TGTGCCTGGAGCCGAAGTTTGTATGAGCAGTTCTTC. Translation: CAWSRSLYEQFF.

This clonotype was recorded once. The chain has TRBV9 and TRBJ2-5; D gene uncertain. The CDR3 totals 13 residues. With 4 bases removed from V and 4 bases from J, the gap between germline ends came to 11 bases. Looked up from germline, CDR1 is SGDLS and CDR2 is YYNGEE. CDR3 protein: CASSRQDRETQYF. The CDR3 DNA follows: TGTGCCAGCAGCCGCCAGGACCGAGAGACCCAGTACTTC.

The rearrangement joins TRBV12-3 or TRBV12-4 to TRBJ2-2, with D perhaps TRBD1 (5 bases). Trimming pared 7 bases from V and 6 bases from J, leaving 18 bases between. The CDR3 contains 15 residues. The chain's CDR3 is CASTLGPGGAGELFF. CDR3 DNA: TGTGCCAGCACCTTGGGGCCGGGTGGAGCCGGGGAGCTGTTTTTT.

This chain links TRBV15 with TRBJ2-7; D could derive from TRBD1 or TRBD2 (5 bases each). Germline assignment: CDR1 LNHNV and CDR2 YYDKDF (reference sequence). V lost 5 bases and J lost 4, with 15 bases in between. CDR3 length: 14 amino acids. The CDR3, as DNA: TGTGCCACCAGCGAGAGGGACGGGCCATACGAGCAGTACTTC. Translated, it gives CATSERDGPYEQYF.

The DNA for the CDR3 is TGTGCCAGCAGTGAATATCGGGGGATAGCGCAAGAGACCCAGTACTTC. Translation gives CASSEYRGIAQETQYF. The chain recombines TRBV2 with TRBJ2-5; possible D gene TRBD2, 6 bases. This CDR3 has 16 residues. CDR1 is SNHLY and CDR2 is FYNNEI in the germline V gene. V lost 2 bases, J lost 2 bases, and 15 bases lay in between.

The CDR3 region has the DNA TGTGCCTGGAGTTGGCAGGGAAGGGATACGCAGTATTTT. Its protein is CAWSWQGRDTQYF. The chain links TRBV30 to TRBJ2-3; D perhaps matches TRBD1 (5 bases). The CDR3 sequence is 13 residues long. Germline loops: CDR1 GTSNPN, CDR2 SVGIG (reference sequence). V shed 2 bases and J shed 6 bases, with 12 bases lying between them.

V gene TRBV25-1 combines with J gene TRBJ2-3, with a weak D call TRBD2 (5 bases). The CDR3 covers 15 residues. Germline V lookup: CDR1 MGHDK, CDR2 SYGVNS. Trimming cost V 6 bases and J 5 bases, with 18 bases left between them. This CDR3 is CASSSLNGLRDTQYF. The CDR3 nucleotides are TGTGCCAGCAGCTCTTTGAACGGACTCCGAGATACGCAGTATTTT.

The chain combines TRBV7-6 with TRBJ2-5, with 10 bases identical to TRBD2. This CDR3 has 16 amino acids. V was clipped by 1 base and J by 4 bases; unmatched bases: 6. The V gene's germline CDR1 is SGHVS and CDR2 FNYEAQ. CDR3 nucleotides: TGTGCCAGCAGCTTAGTGGTAGCGGGGGGTGGAGAGACCCAGTACTTC. It yields the protein CASSLVVAGGGETQYF.

The chain links TRBV23-1 to TRBJ2-7; 9 nucleotides align to TRBD1. TRBV23-1 is designated an ORF whose function remains uncertain. Trimming removed 4 bases from V and 6 bases from J; junction bases left unmatched: 10. The CDR3 covers 15 residues. CDR3 sequence reads: CASSLGRDRAFEQYF. Written as DNA, the CDR3 is TGCGCCAGCAGTCTTGGTCGGGACAGGGCCTTCGAGCAGTACTTC.

CDR3 sequence reads: CASSSWTGTEEQYF. CDR3 nucleotide sequence: TGTGCCAGCAGTTCCTGGACAGGGACTGAAGAGCAGTACTTC. The V gene is TRBV6-5, the J gene TRBJ2-7, with 8 bases matching TRBD1. The length of the CDR3 is 14 residues. Germline V gives CDR1 MNHEY, CDR2 SVGAGI. The J segment lost 7 bases and the V segment lost 4 bases, leaving 9 bases of the junction unmatched.